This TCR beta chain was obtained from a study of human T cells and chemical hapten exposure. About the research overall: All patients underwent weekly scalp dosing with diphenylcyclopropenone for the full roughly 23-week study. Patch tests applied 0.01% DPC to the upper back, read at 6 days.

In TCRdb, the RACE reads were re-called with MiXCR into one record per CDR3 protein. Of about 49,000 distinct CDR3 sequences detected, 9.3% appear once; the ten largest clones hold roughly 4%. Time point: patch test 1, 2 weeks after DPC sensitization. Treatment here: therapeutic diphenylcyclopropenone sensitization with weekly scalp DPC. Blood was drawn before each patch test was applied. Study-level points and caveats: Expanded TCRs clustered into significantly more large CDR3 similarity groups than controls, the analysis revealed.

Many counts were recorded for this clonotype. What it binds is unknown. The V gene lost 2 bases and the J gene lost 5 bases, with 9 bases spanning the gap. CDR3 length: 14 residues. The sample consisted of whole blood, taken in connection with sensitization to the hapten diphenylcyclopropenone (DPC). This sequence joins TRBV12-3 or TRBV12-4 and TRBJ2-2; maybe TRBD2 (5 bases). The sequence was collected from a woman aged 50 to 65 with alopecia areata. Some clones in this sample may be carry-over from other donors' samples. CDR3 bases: TGTGCCAGCAGTTTACGGGAAGGGACCGGGGAGCTGTTTTTT. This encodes CASSLREGTGELFF.